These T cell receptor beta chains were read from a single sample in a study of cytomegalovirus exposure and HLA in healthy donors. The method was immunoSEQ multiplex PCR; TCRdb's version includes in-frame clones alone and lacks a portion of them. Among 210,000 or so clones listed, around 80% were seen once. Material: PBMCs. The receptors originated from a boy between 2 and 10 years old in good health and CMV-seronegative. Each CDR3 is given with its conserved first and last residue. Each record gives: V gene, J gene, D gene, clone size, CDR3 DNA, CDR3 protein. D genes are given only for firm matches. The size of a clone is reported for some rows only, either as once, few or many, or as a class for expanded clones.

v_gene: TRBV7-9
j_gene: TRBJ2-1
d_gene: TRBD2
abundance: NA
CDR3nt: TGTGCCAGCAGCTTACGGCTAGCGGGGACTTACAATGAGCAGTTCTTC
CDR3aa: CASSLRLAGTYNEQFF

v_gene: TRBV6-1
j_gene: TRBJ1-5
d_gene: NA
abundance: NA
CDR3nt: TGTGCCAGCAGTGAGGGGGAGGGCGGACAGCCCCAGCATTTT
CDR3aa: CASSEGEGGQPQHF

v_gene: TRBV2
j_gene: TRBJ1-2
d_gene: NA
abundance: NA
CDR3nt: TGTGCCAGCAGTGAAAACGGTTTGTACTATGGCTACACCTTC
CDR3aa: CASSENGLYYGYTF

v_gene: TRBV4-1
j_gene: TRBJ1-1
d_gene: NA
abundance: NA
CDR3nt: TGCGCCAGCAGCCTAACAGTGAACTCTGAAGCTTTCTTT
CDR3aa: CASSLTVNSEAFF

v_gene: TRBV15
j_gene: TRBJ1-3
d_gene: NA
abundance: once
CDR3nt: TGTGCCACCAGCAGAGATCGAGGAGCTGAGCGAGGGCACACCATATATTTT
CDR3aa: CATSRDRGAERGHTIYF

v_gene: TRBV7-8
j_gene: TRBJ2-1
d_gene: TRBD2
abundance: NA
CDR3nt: TGTGCCAGCAGCCGCGGACTAGCGGGAGCCAATGAGCAGTTCTTC
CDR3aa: CASSRGLAGANEQFF

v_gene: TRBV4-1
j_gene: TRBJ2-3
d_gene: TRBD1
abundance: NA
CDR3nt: TGCGCCAGCAGCCACCGGACAGGGGTAGGGACAGATACGCAGTATTTT
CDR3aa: CASSHRTGVGTDTQYF

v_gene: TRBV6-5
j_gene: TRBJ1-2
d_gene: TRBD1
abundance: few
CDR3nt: TGTGCCAGCAGCCGAGGGACAGGGGATGGCTACACCTTC
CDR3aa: CASSRGTGDGYTF

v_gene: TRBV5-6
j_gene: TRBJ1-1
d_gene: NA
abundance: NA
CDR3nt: TGTGCCAGCAGCTTGGTAGCGGTGAACACTGAAGCTTTCTTT
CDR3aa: CASSLVAVNTEAFF

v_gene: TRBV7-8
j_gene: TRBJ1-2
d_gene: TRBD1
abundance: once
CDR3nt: TGTGCCAGCAGCTTAGTGGGGACAGAGAACTATGGCTACACCTTC
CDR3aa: CASSLVGTENYGYTF

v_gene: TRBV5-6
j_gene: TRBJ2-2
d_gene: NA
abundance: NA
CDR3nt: TGTGCCAGCAGCTTGGTTGGGGCCACCGGGGAGCTGTTTTTT
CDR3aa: CASSLVGATGELFF

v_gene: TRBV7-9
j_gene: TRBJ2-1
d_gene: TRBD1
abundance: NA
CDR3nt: TGTGCCAGCAGCCGTGGACAGGGGGGAAGGGATGAGCAGTTCTTC
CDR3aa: CASSRGQGGRDEQFF

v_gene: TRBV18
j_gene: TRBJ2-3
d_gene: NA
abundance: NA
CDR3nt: TGTGCCAGCTCACCGAGCGGCACAGATACGCAGTATTTT
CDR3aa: CASSPSGTDTQYF

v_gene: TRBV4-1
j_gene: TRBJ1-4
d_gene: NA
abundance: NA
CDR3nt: TGCGCCAGCAGCCAAGGTGCAGGGGTAGAAAAACTGTTTTTT
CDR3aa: CASSQGAGVEKLFF

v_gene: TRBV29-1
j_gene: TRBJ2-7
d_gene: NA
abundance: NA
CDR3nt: TGCAGCGTTGGGACAGACTACTCCTACGAGCAGTACTTC
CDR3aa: CSVGTDYSYEQYF

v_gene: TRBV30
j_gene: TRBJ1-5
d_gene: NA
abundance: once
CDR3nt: TGTGCCTGGAGTGTCGGCGGGGATGGCAATCAGCCCCAGCATTTT
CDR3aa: CAWSVGGDGNQPQHF

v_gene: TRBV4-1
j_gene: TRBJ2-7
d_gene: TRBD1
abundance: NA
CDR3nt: TGCGCCAGCAGCCATGCAACAGGGGCAACCTACGAGCAGTACTTC
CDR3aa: CASSHATGATYEQYF

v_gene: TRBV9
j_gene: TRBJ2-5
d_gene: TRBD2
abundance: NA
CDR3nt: TGTGCCAGCAGCCAGGGACTAGCGGGGGGAATAGAGACCCAGTACTTC
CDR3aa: CASSQGLAGGIETQYF

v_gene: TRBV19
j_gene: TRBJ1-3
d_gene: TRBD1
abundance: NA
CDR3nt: TGTGCCAGTAGTATGGGACAGGGATTCTCTGGAAACACCATATATTTT
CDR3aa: CASSMGQGFSGNTIYF

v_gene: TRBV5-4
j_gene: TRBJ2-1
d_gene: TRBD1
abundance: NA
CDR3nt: TGTGCCAGCAGCTACCCGACAGGGGGAACGTACAATGAGCAGTTCTTC
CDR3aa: CASSYPTGGTYNEQFF

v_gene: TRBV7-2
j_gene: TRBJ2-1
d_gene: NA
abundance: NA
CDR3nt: TGTGCCAGCAGCCGGCCCCCAGGATATGAGCAGTTCTTC
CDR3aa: CASSRPPGYEQFF

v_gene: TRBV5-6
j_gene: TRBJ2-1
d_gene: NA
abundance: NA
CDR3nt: TGTGCCAGCAGCCCCCTCTCGGGGAGTTCCTACAATGAGCAGTTCTTC
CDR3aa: CASSPLSGSSYNEQFF

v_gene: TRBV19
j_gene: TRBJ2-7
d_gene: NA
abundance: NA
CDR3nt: TGTGCCAGTAGTATAGATTCACCCAGGGTGATCCACGAGCAGTACTTC
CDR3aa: CASSIDSPRVIHEQYF

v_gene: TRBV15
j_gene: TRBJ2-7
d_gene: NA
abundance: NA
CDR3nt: TGTGCCACCAGCAGAGGGGTACAGGGACCCTACGAGCAGTACTTC
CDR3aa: CATSRGVQGPYEQYF

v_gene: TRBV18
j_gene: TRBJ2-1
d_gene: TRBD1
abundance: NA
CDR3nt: TGTGCCAGCTCACGGACAGGGTACGGGGCTCCCTACAATGAGCAGTTCTTC
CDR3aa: CASSRTGYGAPYNEQFF

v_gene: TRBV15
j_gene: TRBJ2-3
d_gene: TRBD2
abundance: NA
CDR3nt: TGTGCCACCAGCAGAGGTCTGGGGAGGGGCACAGATACGCAGTATTTT
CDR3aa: CATSRGLGRGTDTQYF

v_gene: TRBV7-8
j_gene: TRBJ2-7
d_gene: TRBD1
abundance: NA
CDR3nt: TGTGCCAGCAGCTTAGCCGTGGGGGACAGCTCCTACGAGCAGTACTTC
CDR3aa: CASSLAVGDSSYEQYF

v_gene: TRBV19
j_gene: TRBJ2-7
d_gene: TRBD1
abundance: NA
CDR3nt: TGTGCCAGTAGACCCGGGACAGGGATGTACGAGCAGTACTTC
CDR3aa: CASRPGTGMYEQYF

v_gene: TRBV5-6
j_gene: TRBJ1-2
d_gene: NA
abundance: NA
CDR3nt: TGTGCCAGCAGCTTTAACAGCGGTCCTAACTATGGCTACACCTTC
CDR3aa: CASSFNSGPNYGYTF

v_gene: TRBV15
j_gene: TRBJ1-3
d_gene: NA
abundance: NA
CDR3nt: TGTGCTTCCGGGTTGTCCTCTGGAAACACCATATATTTT
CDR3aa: CASGLSSGNTIYF

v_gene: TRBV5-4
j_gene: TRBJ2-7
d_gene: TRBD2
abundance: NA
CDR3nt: TGTGCCAGCAGCCCCGGGACTAGCGGTCCCTACGAGCAGTACTTC
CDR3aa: CASSPGTSGPYEQYF

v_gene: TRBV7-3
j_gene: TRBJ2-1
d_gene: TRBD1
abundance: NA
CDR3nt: TGTGCCAGCAGCTTAATCGCAGGGGGAAATGAGCAGTTCTTC
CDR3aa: CASSLIAGGNEQFF

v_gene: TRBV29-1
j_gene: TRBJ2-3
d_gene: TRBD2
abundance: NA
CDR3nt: TGCAGCGTTGCGGCTAGCGGGAGAGATACGCAGTATTTT
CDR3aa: CSVAASGRDTQYF

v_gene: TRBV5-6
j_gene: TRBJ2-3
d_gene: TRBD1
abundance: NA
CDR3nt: TGTGCCAGCAGCTCCCAGGGGGCGGGCACAGATACGCAGTATTTT
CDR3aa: CASSSQGAGTDTQYF

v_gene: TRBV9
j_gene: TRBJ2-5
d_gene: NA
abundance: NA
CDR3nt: TGTGCCAGCAGCGTTCTTGCGGGGCAGGGAGAGACCCAGTACTTC
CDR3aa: CASSVLAGQGETQYF

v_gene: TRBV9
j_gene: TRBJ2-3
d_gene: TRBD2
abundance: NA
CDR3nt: TGTGCCAGCAGCGTCCCACGGACTAGCGGGGGGTCTAGCACAGATACGCAGTATTTT
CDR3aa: CASSVPRTSGGSSTDTQYF

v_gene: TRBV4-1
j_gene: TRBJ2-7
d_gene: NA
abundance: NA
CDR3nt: TGCGCCAGCAGCCAATTGACATCGCCCTACGAGCAGTACTTC
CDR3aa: CASSQLTSPYEQYF

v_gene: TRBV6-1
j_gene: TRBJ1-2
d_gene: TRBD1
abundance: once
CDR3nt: TGTGCCAGTCGGACAGGGGGGCAATGGGGCTACACCTTC
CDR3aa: CASRTGGQWGYTF

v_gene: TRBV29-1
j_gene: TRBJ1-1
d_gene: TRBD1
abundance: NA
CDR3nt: TGCAGCGTTTACTCGATAGGACAGGGGAACACTGAAGCTTTCTTT
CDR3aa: CSVYSIGQGNTEAFF

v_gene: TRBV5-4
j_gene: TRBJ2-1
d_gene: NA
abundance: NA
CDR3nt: TGTGCCAGCAGCTTGGCAGGAGGCAGGGGATACAATGAGCAGTTCTTC
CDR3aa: CASSLAGGRGYNEQFF